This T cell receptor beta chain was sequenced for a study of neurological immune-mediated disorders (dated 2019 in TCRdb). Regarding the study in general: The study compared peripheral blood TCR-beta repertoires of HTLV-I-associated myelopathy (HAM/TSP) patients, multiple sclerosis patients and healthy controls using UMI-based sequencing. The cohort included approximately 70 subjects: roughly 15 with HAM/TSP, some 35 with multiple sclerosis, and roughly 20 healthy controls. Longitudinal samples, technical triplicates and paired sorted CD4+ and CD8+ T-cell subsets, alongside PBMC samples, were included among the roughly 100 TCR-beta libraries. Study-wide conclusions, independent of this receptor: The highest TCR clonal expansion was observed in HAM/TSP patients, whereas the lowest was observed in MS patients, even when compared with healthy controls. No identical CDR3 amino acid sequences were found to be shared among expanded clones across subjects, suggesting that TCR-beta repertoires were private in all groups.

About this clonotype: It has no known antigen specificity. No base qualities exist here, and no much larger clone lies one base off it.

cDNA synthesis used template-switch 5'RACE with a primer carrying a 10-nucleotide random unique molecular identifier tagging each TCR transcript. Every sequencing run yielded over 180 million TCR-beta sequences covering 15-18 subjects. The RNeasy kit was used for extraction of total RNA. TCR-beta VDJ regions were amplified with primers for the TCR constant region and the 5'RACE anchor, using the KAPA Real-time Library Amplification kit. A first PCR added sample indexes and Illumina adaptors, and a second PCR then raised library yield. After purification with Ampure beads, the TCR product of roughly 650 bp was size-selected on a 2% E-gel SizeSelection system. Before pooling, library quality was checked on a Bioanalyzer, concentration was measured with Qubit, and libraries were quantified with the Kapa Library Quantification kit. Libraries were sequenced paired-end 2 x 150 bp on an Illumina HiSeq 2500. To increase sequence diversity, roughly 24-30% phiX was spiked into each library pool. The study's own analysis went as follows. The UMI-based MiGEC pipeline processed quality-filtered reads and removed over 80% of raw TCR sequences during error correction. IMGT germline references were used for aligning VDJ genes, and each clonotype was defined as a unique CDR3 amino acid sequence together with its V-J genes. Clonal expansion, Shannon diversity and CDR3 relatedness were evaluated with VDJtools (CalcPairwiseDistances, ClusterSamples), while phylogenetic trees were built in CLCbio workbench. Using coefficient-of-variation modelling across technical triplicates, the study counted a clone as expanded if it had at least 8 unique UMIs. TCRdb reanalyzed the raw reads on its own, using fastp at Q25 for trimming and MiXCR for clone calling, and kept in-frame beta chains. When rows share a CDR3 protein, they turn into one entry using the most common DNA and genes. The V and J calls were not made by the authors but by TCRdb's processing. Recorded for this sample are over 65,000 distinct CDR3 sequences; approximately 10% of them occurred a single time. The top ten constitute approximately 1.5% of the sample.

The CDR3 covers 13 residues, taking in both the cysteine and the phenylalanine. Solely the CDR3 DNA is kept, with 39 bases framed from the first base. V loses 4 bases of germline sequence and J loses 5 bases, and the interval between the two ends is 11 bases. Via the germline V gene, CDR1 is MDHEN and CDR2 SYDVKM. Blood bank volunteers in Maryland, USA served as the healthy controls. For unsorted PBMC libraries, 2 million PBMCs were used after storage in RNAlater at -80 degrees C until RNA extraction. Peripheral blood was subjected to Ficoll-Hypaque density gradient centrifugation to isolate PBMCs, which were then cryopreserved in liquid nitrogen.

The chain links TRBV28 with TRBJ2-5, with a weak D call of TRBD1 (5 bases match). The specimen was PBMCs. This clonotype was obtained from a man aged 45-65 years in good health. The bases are TGTGCCAGCAGTTCAGGGTTTCCGGAGACCCAGTACTTC. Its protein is CASSSGFPETQYF.